The present entry profiles one TCR beta chain with its context. Profiling relied on immunoSEQ multiplex PCR, and the TCRdb table lists in-frame clones only, not all of them. Here the sample spans 90,000 to 120,000 clones, about 90% being singletons. This entry is derived from a study of siplizumab effects on memory and regulatory T cells. V gave up 1 base and J gave up 2 bases, with 11 bases separating them. Germline V gives CDR1 MGHRA, CDR2 YSYEKL. This CDR3 comprises 15 residues. The sample consisted of Tregs sorted from blood. This receptor was identified in a human donor in good health. The chain recombines TRBV4-1 with TRBJ2-5, with D hard to call. The CDR3 reads CASSQAPPRQETQYF. The CDR3 coding sequence is TGCGCCAGCAGCCAAGCACCCCCCAGGCAAGAGACCCAGTACTTC.